The entry below describes one T cell receptor (beta chain). PCR involved 60 Vbeta and 13 Jbeta primers. TCRdb's copy holds only in-frame clones and misses some; the assay was immunoSEQ multiplex PCR. This repertoire shows some 90,000 clones, about four fifths found once; its top ten account for approximately 3.9%. This specimen comes from a study of cytomegalovirus exposure and HLA in healthy donors. Trimming cost V 2 bases and J 2 bases; bases outside gene matches: 4. The CDR3 contains 15 residues. The germline gives CDR1 SGHTA, CDR2 FQGNSA. The TCR comes from a man aged 50 or older in good health and CMV-seronegative. The V call is TRBV7-2, the J call TRBJ1-1; TRBD1 matches at 8 bases. Source material: PBMCs. The CDR3 DNA sequence: TGTGCCAGCAGCTTATACGGGACAGGCAACACTGAAGCTTTCTTT. This gives the protein CASSLYGTGNTEAFF. The whole variable domain, filled in from reference TRBV7-2 and TRBJ1-1, reads GAGVSQSPSNKVTEKGKDVELRCDPISGHTALYWYRQSLGQGLEFLIYFQGNSAPDKSGLPSDRFSAERTGGSVSTLTIQRTQQEDSAVYLCASSLYGTGNTEAFFGQGTRLTVV.